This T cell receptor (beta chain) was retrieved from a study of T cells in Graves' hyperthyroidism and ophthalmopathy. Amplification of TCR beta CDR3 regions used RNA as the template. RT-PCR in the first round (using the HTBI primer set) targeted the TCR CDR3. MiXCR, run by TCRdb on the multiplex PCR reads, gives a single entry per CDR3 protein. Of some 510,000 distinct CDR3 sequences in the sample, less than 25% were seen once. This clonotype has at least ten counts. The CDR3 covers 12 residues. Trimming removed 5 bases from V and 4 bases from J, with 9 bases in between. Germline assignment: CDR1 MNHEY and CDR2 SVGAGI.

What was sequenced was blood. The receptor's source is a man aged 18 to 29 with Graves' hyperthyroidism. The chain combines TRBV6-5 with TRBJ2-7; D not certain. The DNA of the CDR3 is TGTGCCAGCAGTCGTTTCCAATACGAGCAGTACTTC. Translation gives CASSRFQYEQYF.